This T cell receptor beta chain was captured in a study of blood T cell repertoires in COVID-19. The CDR3 runs to 16 residues. The V gene end was trimmed by 7 bases and the J gene end by 7 bases; junction bases not matched to a gene: 13. Germline V gene sequence: CDR1 MDHEN, CDR2 SYDVKM. TCRdb keeps only in-frame clones here, not all; method: immunoSEQ multiplex PCR. The sample carries over 150,000 clones, approximately 84% recorded once. Source material: PBMCs or T cells enriched from blood (not recorded which). The clonotype was recovered from a woman between 25 and 40 years old who had recovered from COVID-19. The chain employs TRBV28 and TRBJ2-1; 10 nucleotides agree with TRBD2. The CDR3 is CASKILAGTWPNEQFF. The CDR3 coding sequence is TGTGCCAGCAAAATACTAGCGGGAACTTGGCCAAATGAGCAGTTCTTC.